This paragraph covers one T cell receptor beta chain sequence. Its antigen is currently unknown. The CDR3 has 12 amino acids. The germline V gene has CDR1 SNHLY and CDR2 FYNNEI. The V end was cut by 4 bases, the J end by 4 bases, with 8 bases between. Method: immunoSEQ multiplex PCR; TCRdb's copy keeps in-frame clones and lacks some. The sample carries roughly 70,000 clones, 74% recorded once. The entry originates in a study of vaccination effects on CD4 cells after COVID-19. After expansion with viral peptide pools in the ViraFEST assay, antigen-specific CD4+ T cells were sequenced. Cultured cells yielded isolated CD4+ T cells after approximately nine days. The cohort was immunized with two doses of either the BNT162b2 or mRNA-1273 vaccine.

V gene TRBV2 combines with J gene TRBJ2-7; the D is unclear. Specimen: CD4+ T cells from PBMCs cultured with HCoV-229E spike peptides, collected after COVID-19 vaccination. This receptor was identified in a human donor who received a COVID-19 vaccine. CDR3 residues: CASSASGYEQYV. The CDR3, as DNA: TGTGCCAGCAGTGCCTCAGGATACGAGCAGTACGTC.